The 8 T cell receptor beta chains reported below all come from one sample, sequenced in a study of CD8 T cells in ankylosing spondylitis. TCRdb re-called the 5' RACE reads through MiXCR, storing one row per CDR3 protein. The data contain 150,000 to 200,000 distinct CDR3 sequences, about an eighth of them singletons. The specimen sequenced was blood, either unsorted or a sorted T cell fraction (not recorded which). Source of these receptors: a female donor with ankylosing spondylitis or in good health (not recorded which).

This clonotype was detected a few times. This chain joins TRBV5-1 and TRBJ2-5, with no clear D. Trimming took 4 bases from V and 1 from J, leaving 5 bases between them. The CDR3 is 12 amino acids. CDR1 and CDR2 from the germline V gene are SGHRS and YFSETQ. This CDR3 is CASSPTQETQYF. The DNA for the CDR3 is TGCGCCAGCAGCCCAACCCAAGAGACCCAGTACTTC.

The chain combines TRBV24-1 with TRBJ2-7; D tentatively reads TRBD1 or TRBD2 (5 bases each). This CDR3 is 13 amino acids long. CDR1 and CDR2 (germline): KGHDR, SFDVKD. V was trimmed by 2 bases and J by 7 bases, leaving 11 bases between them. The CDR3 sequence: CATSDSGTVEQYF. The CDR3 DNA follows: TGTGCCACCAGTGATTCCGGGACGGTTGAGCAGTACTTC.

A few counts support this clonotype. This sequence joins TRBV28 and TRBJ1-2, with 7 bases identical to TRBD1. The CDR3 totals 14 residues. V lost 6 bases and J lost 4; bases outside the gene matches: 8. CDR1 MDHEN and CDR2 SYDVKM come from the germline V gene. CDR3 protein: CASSPYRQGYGYTF. CDR3 DNA: TGTGCCAGCAGCCCATACAGACAGGGCTATGGCTACACCTTC.

This clonotype was detected ten times or more. The chain uses TRBV5-1 and TRBJ2-7, with D hard to call. Germline assignment: CDR1 SGHRS and CDR2 YFSETQ. Trimming removed 2 bases at V and 3 bases at J, with 12 bases between. The CDR3 loop spans 14 amino acids. The CDR3 here is CASSFLRIGYEQYF. The CDR3 DNA reads TGCGCCAGCAGCTTCCTGAGGATTGGCTACGAGCAGTACTTC.

In its sample, this clonotype was seen a few times. This chain uses TRBV30 with TRBJ2-6; D gene unclear. V shed 3 bases and J shed 4 bases, with 4 bases lying between them. This CDR3 region has 12 residues. Germline assignment: CDR1 GTSNPN and CDR2 SVGIG (reference sequence). CDR3 sequence: CAWRRGANVLTF. The CDR3 nucleotides are TGTGCCTGGAGACGCGGGGCCAACGTCCTGACTTTC. Based on the CDR3 plus reference TRBV30 and TRBJ2-6, the full variable domain is SQTIHQWPATLVQPVGSPLSLECTVEGTSNPNLYWYRQAAGRGLQLLFYSVGIGQISSEVPQNLSASRPQDRQFILSSKKLLLSDSGFYLCAWRRGANVLTFGAGSRLTVL.

About this clonotype itself: This may stem from a read error, because a much larger clone lies one nucleotide away. The gene calls are TRBV11-2 and TRBJ2-7; TRBD1 aligns across 7 bases. The CDR3 totals 14 residues. The germline CDR1 and CDR2 sequences are SGHAT and FQNNGV. In DNA form, the CDR3 reads TGTACCAGCAGCTTACGGGACAGAGCCTACGAGCAGTACTTC. The encoded protein is CTSSLRDRAYEQYF.

This clonotype has just a few counts. The V call is TRBV20-1, the J call TRBJ2-7, with a tentative D call TRBD2 (5 bases). Trimming shortened V by 1 base and J by 3 bases, and 13 bases separated the two germline ends. Germline assignment: CDR1 DFQATT and CDR2 SNEGSKA (reference sequence). CDR3 length: 14 residues. DNA of the CDR3: TGCAGTGCTAGAGGGCCGACGGGATACTACGAGCAGTACTTC. It encodes CSARGPTGYYEQYF.

Note on this clonotype: A read error may be the cause here, since a much bigger clone is one base away. The J gene is TRBJ1-3, the V gene TRBV29-1, with D hard to call. Looked up from germline, CDR1 is SQVTM and CDR2 is ANQGSEA. The CDR3 runs to 13 residues. The CDR3 region is CSVEARAGSTIYF. The CDR3 DNA reads TGCAGCGTTGAAGCCCGTGCTGGAAGCACCATATATTTT.